The entry below gives a single T cell receptor (beta chain) sequence along with its context. The data belong to a study of blood T cell repertoires in COVID-19. Looking at the study overall: Acute and convalescent COVID-19 specimens originated in the United States, Italy and Spain. T cells, B-cell-depleted T cells, or PBMCs supplied cDNA or gDNA.

In the authors' methods: Quantification of nucleated cells was approximated via reference gene primer amplification. Sequencing used immunoSEQ multiplex PCR; TCRdb keeps in-frame clones, though not all of them. For V, J and clone size, that table is used; D and trimming come from the DNA. The sample lists some 210,000 clones; around four fifths were seen once. This CDR3 has 15 residues. Looked up from germline, CDR1 is KGHSH and CDR2 is LQKENI. V was pared by 3 bases and J by 4 bases, with 7 bases of the junction left unmatched. The sequencing input was peripheral blood. The V call is TRBV18, the J call TRBJ1-1; 8 bases are a match to TRBD1. The TCR originated in a woman aged 70-85 years with active or convalescent COVID-19. CDR3 sequence reads: CASSPSMDRVTEAFF. CDR3 DNA: TGTGCCAGCTCACCGTCTATGGACAGGGTCACTGAAGCTTTCTTT.